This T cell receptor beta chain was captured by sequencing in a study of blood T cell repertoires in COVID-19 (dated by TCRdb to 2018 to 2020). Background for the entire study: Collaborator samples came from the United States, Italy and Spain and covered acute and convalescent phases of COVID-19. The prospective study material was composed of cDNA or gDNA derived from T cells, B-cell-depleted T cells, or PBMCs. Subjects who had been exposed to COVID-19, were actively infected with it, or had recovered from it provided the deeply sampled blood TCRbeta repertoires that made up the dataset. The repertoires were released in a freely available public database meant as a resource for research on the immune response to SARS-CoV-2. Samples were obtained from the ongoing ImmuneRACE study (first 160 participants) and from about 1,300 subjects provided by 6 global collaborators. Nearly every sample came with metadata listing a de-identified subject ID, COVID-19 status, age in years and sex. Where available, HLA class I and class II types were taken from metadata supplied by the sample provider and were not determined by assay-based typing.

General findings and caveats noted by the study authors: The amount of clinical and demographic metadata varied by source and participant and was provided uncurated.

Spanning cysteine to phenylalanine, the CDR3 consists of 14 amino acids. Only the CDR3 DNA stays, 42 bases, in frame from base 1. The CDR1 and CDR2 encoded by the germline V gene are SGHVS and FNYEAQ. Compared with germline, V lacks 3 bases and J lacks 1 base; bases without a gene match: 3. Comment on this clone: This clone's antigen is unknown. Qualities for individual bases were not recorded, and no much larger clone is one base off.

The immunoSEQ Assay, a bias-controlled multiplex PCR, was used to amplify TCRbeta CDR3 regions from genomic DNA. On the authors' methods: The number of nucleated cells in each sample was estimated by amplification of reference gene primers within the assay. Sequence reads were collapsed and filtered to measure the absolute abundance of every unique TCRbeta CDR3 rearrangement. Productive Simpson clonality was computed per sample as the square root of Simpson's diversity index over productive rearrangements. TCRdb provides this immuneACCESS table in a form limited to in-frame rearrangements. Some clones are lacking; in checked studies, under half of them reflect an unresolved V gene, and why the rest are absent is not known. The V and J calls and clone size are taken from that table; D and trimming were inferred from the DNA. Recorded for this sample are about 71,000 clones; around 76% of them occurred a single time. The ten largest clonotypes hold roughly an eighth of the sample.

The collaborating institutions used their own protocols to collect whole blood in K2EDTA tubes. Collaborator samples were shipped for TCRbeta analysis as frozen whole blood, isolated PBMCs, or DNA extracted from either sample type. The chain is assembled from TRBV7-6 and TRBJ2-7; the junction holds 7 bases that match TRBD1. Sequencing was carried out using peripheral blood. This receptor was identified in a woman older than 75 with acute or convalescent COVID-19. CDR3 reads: CASSLLQGSYEQYF. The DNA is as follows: TGTGCCAGCAGCTTGCTACAGGGGTCCTACGAGCAGTACTTC.